This T cell receptor beta chain was sequenced in a study of blood T cell repertoires in COVID-19. Whole-study context: Acute and convalescent COVID-19 samples came from the United States, Italy and Spain.

Per the original methods: Counts of nucleated cells, estimated from reference gene primer amplification, were obtained. Only in-frame clones appear in the TCRdb table, and some are missing; sequencing was by immunoSEQ multiplex PCR. D and trimming were read from the DNA, whereas the V and J calls and clone size are those reported in that table. The data hold around 100,000 clones, with 80% to 95% observed a single time. The germline gives CDR1 PRHDT, CDR2 FYEKMQ (reference sequence). The CDR3 has 14 residues. The V gene end was trimmed by 1 base and the J gene end by 6 bases; junction bases not matched to a gene: 5.

The sequence came from a man aged 65 to 79 with acute or convalescent COVID-19. V and J are TRBV13 and TRBJ1-1, with 7 bases lining up with TRBD1. The sample consisted of peripheral blood. As DNA, the CDR3 is TGTGCCAGCAGCTTAGCAGGGGGGATCGCTGAAGCTTTCTTT. Translated, it gives CASSLAGGIAEAFF.